Below, 16 T cell receptor beta chains from the same sample are listed, as sequenced in a study of Graves' ophthalmopathy and Graves' hyperthyroidism. Transcripts of RNA were the source for amplifying TCR beta CDR3 regions. First-round RT-PCR with HTBI primers preceded a second-round multiplex PCR. TCRdb reanalysed the multiplex PCR reads using MiXCR and keeps one entry per CDR3 protein. The data contain fewer than 650,000 distinct CDR3 sequences, 22% of them singletons. The material sequenced was peripheral blood. These receptor sequences come from a young woman with stable Graves' hyperthyroidism. Some clones in this sample may be carry-over from other donors' samples.

CDR3: CATSDPGLLGETQYF. The CDR3 bases are TGTGCCACCAGTGATCCTGGACTGCTCGGGGAGACCCAGTACTTC. This chain joins TRBV24-1 and TRBJ2-5; TRBD2 is a possible D gene (5 bases). CDR3 length equals 15 residues. Trimming left V 3 bases short and J 5 bases short, with 15 bases between. In germline, CDR1 is KGHDR, CDR2 SFDVKD.

This clonotype was seen ten or more times. V and J are TRBV20-1 and TRBJ2-5; a weak D match, TRBD1 (6 bases). V gave up 3 bases and J gave up 2 bases, with 19 bases separating them. This CDR3 region has 16 residues. Germline CDR1 is DFQATT and CDR2 is SNEGSKA (reference sequence). CDR3 bases: TGCAGTGCTAGGGTGGCAGGGACAATAGGACAAGAGACCCAGTACTTC. Translating it yields CSARVAGTIGQETQYF.

Comment on this clonotype: One end of the junction is discordant with germline, which a read error may explain. The chain carries TRBV12-3 or TRBV12-4 and TRBJ1-1; possibly TRBD1 for D (5 bases). The CDR3 is made up of 12 amino acids. The CDR3 sequence is CASSSLWDGALF. CDR3 nucleotide sequence: TGTGCCAGCAGTTCCCTTTGGGACGGGGCCCTCTTT.

The chain uses TRBV19 and TRBJ2-2, with D perhaps TRBD1 (6 bases). V lost 6 bases and J 4 bases, leaving 15 bases between the germline ends. From germline, CDR1 is LNHDA and CDR2 SQIVND (reference sequence). This CDR3 spans 15 amino acids. The CDR3 nucleotides read TGTGCCAGTAGCCGCCGTACAGGGAGCACCGGGGAGCTGTTTTTT. It is translated as CASSRRTGSTGELFF. Supplemented by reference TRBV19 and TRBJ2-2, the full variable domain reads DGGITQSPKYLFRKEGQNVTLSCEQNLNHDAMYWYRQDPGQGLRLIYYSQIVNDFQKGDIAEGYSVSREKKESFPLTVTSAQKNPTAFYLCASSRRTGSTGELFFGEGSRLTVL.

The chain has TRBV6-4 and TRBJ2-7; D assignment may be TRBD1 or TRBD2 (5 bases each). Germline loops: CDR1 MRHNA, CDR2 SNTAGT. The CDR3 is 15 residues long. V dropped 0 bases and J dropped 1 base, with 10 bases sitting between them. The CDR3 nucleotides are TGTGCCAGCAGTGACTCGGGACCGAAATCCTACGAGCAGTACTTC. As protein: CASSDSGPKSYEQYF.

This clonotype was seen ten or more times. The J gene is TRBJ1-6, the V gene TRBV20-1; 10 bases map to TRBD1. The germline V gene encodes CDR1 DFQATT and CDR2 SNEGSKA (reference sequence). This CDR3 is built from 14 residues. Trimming took 5 bases from V and 11 from J; bases not matched to a gene: 9. CDR3 sequence reads: CSAFSGQGNPPLHF. DNA of the CDR3: TGCAGTGCTTTTTCGGGACAGGGGAACCCACCCCTCCACTTT.

In its sample, this clonotype was seen many times. Given a much more abundant clone one base away, this may be a read error. The CDR3 DNA reads TGTGCCAGCAGTTACTTCCGCAGGGGCCAGAACTATGGCTACACCTTC. Its translation: CASSYFRRGQNYGYTF. This chain connects TRBV6-5 to TRBJ1-2; tentative D call: TRBD1 (6 bases). V lost 1 base and J 2 bases, leaving 14 bases between the germline ends. Germline loops: CDR1 MNHEY, CDR2 SVGAGI. The CDR3 covers 16 residues.

This clonotype occurred many times. The chain carries TRBV6-1 and TRBJ1-6; TRBD1 matches at 8 bases. The germline V gene encodes CDR1 MNHNS and CDR2 SASEGT. The V gene end was trimmed by 6 bases and the J gene end by 10 bases; junction bases not matched to a gene: 5. There are 13 residues in the CDR3. CDR3 in amino acids: CASSGQGRSPLHF. CDR3 coding DNA: TGTGCCAGCAGCGGACAGGGACGATCACCCCTCCACTTT.

As for this clonotype: A much larger clone lies one base from this, so it may be a read error. The chain combines TRBV6-1 with TRBJ2-7; D not resolved. Germline V gives CDR1 MNHNS, CDR2 SASEGT. This CDR3 contains 14 residues. The CDR3 bases are TGTGCCAGCAGTGAAATGCTAGTTCCCTACGAGCAGTGCTTC. Translation gives CASSEMLVPYEQCF.

J is TRBJ1-3 and V is TRBV2; D is perhaps TRBD1 (6 bases). CDR3 length: 19 residues. V was clipped by 5 bases and J by 2 bases, with 25 bases between them. The V gene's germline CDR1 is SNHLY and CDR2 FYNNEI. The CDR3: CASSYSQLSPTGTGNTIYF. The DNA for the CDR3 is TGTGCCAGCAGTTACTCGCAACTCTCCCCAACAGGGACTGGAAACACCATATATTTT.

At least ten counts were recorded for this clonotype. The chain carries TRBV12-3 or TRBV12-4 and TRBJ1-1; D is undetermined. V was trimmed by 7 bases and J by 0 bases, leaving 12 bases between them. This CDR3 has 14 amino acids. CDR3 bases: TGTGCCAGCAATTTGAAGTACATGAACACTGAAGCTTTCTTT. Protein sequence: CASNLKYMNTEAFF.

The chain carries TRBV11-2 and TRBJ1-3, with no clear D. Germline V gives CDR1 SGHAT, CDR2 FQNNGV. The CDR3 loop spans 18 amino acids. Trimming took 3 bases from V and 0 from J, leaving 18 bases between them. DNA of the CDR3: TGTGCCAGCAGCTTGGTGTCATCGCGTACCTTCTCTGGAAACACCATATATTTT. Protein product: CASSLVSSRTFSGNTIYF.

The sample holds many counts of this clonotype. The J gene is TRBJ2-3, the V gene TRBV5-1, with 10 bases lining up with TRBD2. Germline-derived CDR1 and CDR2 are SGHRS and YFSETQ. The V segment lost 0 bases and the J segment 4 bases; nucleotides outside the gene matches: 5. This CDR3 is built from 16 residues. CDR3 protein: CASSLDLAGVADTQYF. The CDR3 bases are TGCGCCAGCAGCTTGGATCTAGCGGGAGTCGCAGATACGCAGTATTTT.

J is TRBJ1-1 and V is TRBV18; 8 nucleotides line up with TRBD1. The CDR3 spans 13 residues. The germline CDR1 and CDR2 sequences are KGHSH and LQKENI. After removal of 3 bases from V and 11 bases from J, the junction contained 8 bases not matched to a gene. CDR3 residues: CASSPPGQETAFF. The CDR3 nucleotides read TGTGCCAGCTCACCTCCGGGACAGGAGACGGCTTTCTTT.

This sequence joins TRBV4-1 and TRBJ1-2; D is possibly TRBD1 (5 bases). V was trimmed by 1 base and J by 8 bases, leaving 20 bases between them. This CDR3 comprises 16 residues. CDR1 and CDR2 (germline): MGHRA, YSYEKL. The CDR3 nucleotides read TGCGCCAGCAGCCAAGGGAGTGGGTCCCAGGGTATCGGCTACACCTTC. It codes for CASSQGSGSQGIGYTF.

This clonotype came up many times. The chain uses TRBV15 and TRBJ1-1; D might be TRBD1 (6 bases). Germline CDR1 is LNHNV and CDR2 is YYDKDF (reference sequence). V was trimmed by 9 bases and J by 0 bases, leaving 11 bases between them. This CDR3 has 13 amino acids. CDR3 bases: TGTGCCACAACAGGGAACATGAACACTGAAGCTTTCTTT. Residues: CATTGNMNTEAFF.